The 16 T cell receptor beta chains reported below all come from one sample, sequenced in a study of T cell responses to AZD1222 COVID-19 vaccine. Data came from immunoSEQ multiplex PCR; TCRdb stores just in-frame clones and leaves some out. The sample shows approximately 260,000 clones, more than 80% of them seen only once. Sequenced here: peripheral blood, sampled on day 0 of AZD1222 vaccination. These receptors all come from an adult in good health.

V is TRBV19 and J is TRBJ1-5; 7 nucleotides align to TRBD1. This CDR3 spans 14 amino acids. Germline trimming cut 8 bases from V and 4 bases from J; bases unmatched to any gene: 8. CDR1 and CDR2 (germline): LNHDA, SQIVND (reference sequence). This CDR3 reads CASQTGTANQPQHF. The CDR3, as DNA: TGTGCCAGTCAAACCGGGACAGCAAATCAGCCCCAGCATTTT.

In the case of this clone: A junction boundary mismatches the germline segment, possibly from a read error. This chain uses TRBV11-1 with TRBJ1-1; D perhaps matches TRBD1 (5 bases). CDR1 is SGHAT, CDR2 FQDESV, per germline (reference sequence). The CDR3 sequence is 15 residues long. CDR3 nucleotide sequence: TGTGCCAGCACCTTAGAACCGACAGCAAACACTGAAGCTTTCTTT. Its translation: CASTLEPTANTEAFF.

The chain recombines TRBV3-1 (or the pseudogene TRBV3-2) with TRBJ1-2; the match to TRBD1 covers 11 bases. Per germline, CDR1 LGHDT and CDR2 YNNKEL (reference sequence). V shed 5 bases and J 8 bases; nucleotides not matched to a gene: 4. There are 13 residues in the CDR3. CDR3 DNA sequence: TGTGCCAGCAGCTGGGGACAGGGGGACGGCTACACCTTC. Its protein product is CASSWGQGDGYTF.

The CDR3 DNA follows: TGTGCCATCAGCGCCCCGGGAACGGGGGAGGGTGAGCAGTTCTTC. This encodes CAISAPGTGEGEQFF. The chain combines TRBV10-3 with TRBJ2-1; 7 bases map to TRBD2. V shed 6 bases and J 9 bases; nucleotides not matched to a gene: 14. Germline assignment: CDR1 ENHRY and CDR2 SYGVKD. This CDR3 contains 15 residues.

The gene calls are TRBV9 and TRBJ2-3, with D perhaps matching TRBD1 or TRBD2 (6 bases each). The V gene's germline CDR1 is SGDLS and CDR2 YYNGEE. This CDR3 is 14 amino acids long. V lost 4 bases and J lost 6, with 15 bases in between. CDR3 nucleotides: TGTGCCAGCAGCCCAAAGGGGGGATGGGATACGCAGTATTTT. Translated: CASSPKGGWDTQYF.

The V gene is TRBV9, the J gene TRBJ1-2; no clear D. This CDR3 spans 13 amino acids. Germline-derived CDR1 and CDR2 are SGDLS and YYNGEE. Trimming left V 4 bases short and J 7 bases short, with 14 bases between. In DNA, the CDR3 is TGTGCCAGCAGCCTCACAGCTCTGGGTGGCTACACCTTC. Amino acids: CASSLTALGGYTF.

The rearrangement links TRBV4-1 to TRBJ1-3; D is unclear. Germline CDR1 reads MGHRA; CDR2 reads YSYEKL. Trimming cost V 4 bases and J 0 bases, with 13 bases left between them. The CDR3 has 16 amino acids. In nucleotides, the CDR3 is TGCGCCAGCAGCCTCAGGACGGCCAGCTCTGGAAACACCATATATTTT. Its protein product is CASSLRTASSGNTIYF.

The chain links TRBV9 to TRBJ2-6; TRBD1 is a possible D gene (6 bases). Germline V gives CDR1 SGDLS, CDR2 YYNGEE. Trimming shortened V by 1 base and J by 0 bases, and 17 bases separated the two germline ends. The CDR3 consists of 19 residues. The CDR3 is CASSVKKETGPSGANVLTF. CDR3 DNA: TGTGCCAGCAGCGTAAAGAAGGAGACAGGACCCTCTGGGGCCAACGTCCTGACTTTC.

CDR3 coding DNA: TGTGCCAGCAGCTGGGACAGGGAGAACGAGCAGTACTTC. The encoded protein is CASSWDRENEQYF. The V and J genes are TRBV11-2 and TRBJ2-7; 9 bases are a match to TRBD1. Per germline, CDR1 SGHAT and CDR2 FQNNGV. The CDR3 runs 13 residues. Trimming removed 4 bases from V and 5 bases from J; junction bases left unmatched: 3.

This chain joins TRBV7-2 and TRBJ2-1, with D possibly TRBD2 on 5 matching bases. The length of the CDR3 is 13 residues. V shed 5 bases and J shed 9 bases, with 14 bases lying between them. CDR1 SGHTA and CDR2 FQGNSA come from the germline V gene. The CDR3 protein is CASSHHAEVEQFF. In nucleotides, the CDR3 is TGTGCCAGCAGCCATCACGCGGAGGTTGAGCAGTTCTTC.

The gene calls are TRBV10-1 and TRBJ2-2; TRBD2 matches 9 bases. Germline-derived CDR1 and CDR2 are WNHNN and SYGVQD (reference sequence). V trimming: 2 bases; J trimming: 7 bases; junction bases outside the gene matches: 8. The CDR3 has 16 residues. CDR3 in amino acids: CASSEGLAGKIGELFF. DNA for the CDR3: TGCGCCAGCAGTGAGGGGCTAGCGGGGAAGATCGGGGAGCTGTTTTTT.

Remarks on this clone: An end of the junction does not agree with germline; a read error may underlie this. The chain has TRBV27 and TRBJ1-1, with TRBD1 matching over 7 bases. Germline V gene lookup returns CDR1 MNHEY and CDR2 SMNVEV (reference sequence). CDR3 length equals 11 residues. In DNA, the CDR3 is TGCGCCAGCAGGGGGGGCTCTGAAGCTTTCTTT. Its translation is CASRGGSEAFF.

This rearrangement joins TRBV7-2 to TRBJ1-3; a weak D match, TRBD1 (6 bases). V shed 5 bases and J shed 2 bases, with 16 bases lying between them. Germline lookup yields CDR1 SGHTA and CDR2 FQGNSA. This CDR3 has 16 amino acids. CDR3 nucleotide sequence: TGTGCCAGCAGCCTCGCACAGGGAGGAACTGGAAACACCATATATTTT. Translation: CASSLAQGGTGNTIYF.

This clone appeared a single time. V is TRBV19 and J is TRBJ1-5; 10 nucleotides line up with TRBD1. Germline V gene sequence: CDR1 LNHDA, CDR2 SQIVND (reference sequence). V lost 6 bases, J lost 6 bases, and 5 bases stayed unmatched. The CDR3 is made up of 14 amino acids. CDR3 region: CASSGTGVGQPQHF. The CDR3 bases are TGTGCCAGTAGCGGGACAGGGGTTGGTCAGCCCCAGCATTTT. The full variable domain, its missing parts supplied by reference TRBV19 and TRBJ1-5, is DGGITQSPKYLFRKEGQNVTLSCEQNLNHDAMYWYRQDPGQGLRLIYYSQIVNDFQKGDIAEGYSVSREKKESFPLTVTSAQKNPTAFYLCASSGTGVGQPQHFGDGTRLSIL.

The chain is built from TRBV15 and TRBJ2-7; 7 positions match TRBD1. Germline V CDR1 and CDR2: LNHNV, YYDKDF (reference sequence). The ends lost 0 bases at V and 5 bases at J; junction bases unmatched: 7. The CDR3 loop spans 15 amino acids. The DNA of the CDR3 is TGTGCCACCAGCAGAGATCAACAGGGGTTCAACGAGCAGTACTTC. Translating gives CATSRDQQGFNEQYF.

The chain joins TRBV2 to TRBJ2-7; possible D gene TRBD2, 6 bases. V lost 4 bases and J lost 7, with 20 bases in between. The CDR3 is made up of 15 amino acids. From germline, CDR1 is SNHLY and CDR2 FYNNEI. CDR3 sequence: CASSVKGPLGGEQYF. CDR3 nucleotide sequence: TGTGCCAGCAGTGTCAAGGGACCTCTCGGGGGAGAGCAGTACTTC.